One sample yielded the 8 T cell receptor beta chains listed below, sequenced in a study of shared clonotypes between healthy human individuals. Produced via immunoSEQ multiplex PCR; TCRdb's table is partial and in-frame only. The sample yields some 2,500,000 clones, 93% seen once. Sequenced material: naive CD4+ T cells from PBMCs. Subset described: CD45RA+ positively selected. These receptors came from a man younger than 30 in good health. Some clones in this sample may be carry-over from other donors' samples.

A word on this clone: This specimen includes other DNA sequences encoding the same CDR3. The chain couples TRBV9 to TRBJ1-5; tentatively, D is TRBD1 (5 bases). Germline V gene lookup returns CDR1 SGDLS and CDR2 YYNGEE. The CDR3 contains 13 residues. V lost 3 bases to trimming and J lost 7 bases, with 11 bases between them. The CDR3 protein is CASSAGLDQPQHF. The CDR3, as DNA: TGTGCCAGCAGCGCGGGGCTGGACCAGCCCCAGCATTTT.

CDR3 coding DNA: TGTGCCAGCAGCCTTCCCGTGACCCGGACCTACGAGCAGTACTTC. This gives the protein CASSLPVTRTYEQYF. The rearrangement links TRBV28 to TRBJ2-7; D gene ambiguous. CDR1 is MDHEN, CDR2 SYDVKM, per germline. The CDR3 runs 15 residues. V lost 6 bases to trimming and J lost 2 bases, with 17 bases between them.

The rearrangement links TRBV28 to TRBJ1-2; D possibly corresponds to TRBD1 (5 bases). Germline-derived CDR1 and CDR2 are MDHEN and SYDVKM. The CDR3 length is 15 residues. The ends were cut back, 6 bases at V and 4 bases at J, with 18 bases in the middle. CDR3 sequence reads: CASRAPRDRVYGYTF. The CDR3 DNA reads TGTGCCAGCAGGGCTCCCAGGGATAGGGTCTATGGCTACACCTTC.

The count of this clone is one. This chain connects TRBV27 to TRBJ1-3; no definite D call. In germline, CDR1 is MNHEY, CDR2 SMNVEV (reference sequence). This CDR3 is 14 amino acids long. Trimming took 5 bases from V and 0 from J, leaving 8 bases between them. The CDR3 reads CASSPQPSGNTIYF. CDR3 nucleotides: TGTGCCAGCAGTCCCCAACCCTCTGGAAACACCATATATTTT.

V and J are TRBV7-3 and TRBJ2-1; D is unclear. This CDR3 is 15 amino acids long. The ends were cut back, 2 bases at V and 5 bases at J, with 13 bases in the middle. CDR1 is SGHTA, CDR2 FQGTGA, per germline. CDR3: CASSLQARTHNEQFF. The CDR3 coding sequence is TGTGCCAGCAGCTTACAGGCTAGAACCCACAATGAGCAGTTCTTC.

The rearrangement links TRBV7-8 to TRBJ2-5; possibly TRBD1 for D (6 bases). CDR1 and CDR2 from the germline V gene are SGHVS and FQNEAQ. V lost 5 bases and J 1 base, leaving 17 bases between the germline ends. CDR3 length: 16 residues. The CDR3 region is CASSPRGVPIQETQYF. CDR3 coding DNA: TGTGCCAGCAGCCCCAGGGGCGTTCCGATCCAAGAGACCCAGTACTTC. Full variable domain (rest looked up from reference TRBV7-8 and TRBJ2-5): GAGVSQSPRYKVAKRGQDVALRCDPISGHVSLFWYQQALGQGPEFLTYFQNEAQLDKSGLPSDRFFAERPEGSVSTLKIQRTQQEDSAVYLCASSPRGVPIQETQYFGPGTRLLVL.

For this clone: Different DNA sequences within this sample yield the same CDR3. The V call is TRBV5-1, the J call TRBJ2-3, with D uncertain. Trimming took off 0 bases at V and 4 bases at J, with 6 bases between the two ends. This CDR3 is 13 amino acids long. CDR1 is SGHRS, CDR2 YFSETQ, per germline. CDR3 DNA sequence: TGCGCCAGCAGCTTGGGGGGTTCAGATACGCAGTATTTT. Amino acid sequence: CASSLGGSDTQYF.

This rearrangement joins TRBV5-1 to TRBJ2-2; TRBD2 matches 8 bases. The ends lost 4 bases at V and 4 bases at J; junction bases unmatched: 12. CDR1 is SGHRS, CDR2 YFSETQ, per germline. CDR3 length equals 17 residues. CDR3 DNA sequence: TGCGCCAGCAGCCGTGGGGCTATAGCGGGACCCACCGGGGAGCTGTTTTTT. This encodes CASSRGAIAGPTGELFF.